A selection of T cell receptor beta chains follows, all from one sample in a study of blood T cell repertoires in COVID-19. TCRdb keeps only in-frame clones here, not all; method: immunoSEQ multiplex PCR. The sample lists more than 85,000 clones, around 85% occurring once. The sample consisted of peripheral blood. These receptors were obtained from a woman in her sixties or seventies with acute or convalescent COVID-19. CDR3s include the opening cysteine and the closing phenylalanine or tryptophan. The order of the fields is CDR3 length, V gene, clone size, J gene, D gene, CDR3 DNA, CDR3 protein. A D gene is named only where the DNA matches it firmly. Rows give clone size only sometimes, using once, few, many, or a class for an expanded clone.

length: 13; V: TRBV5-6; size: once; J: TRBJ2-5; D: TRBD2; DNA: TGTGCCAGCAGCTTAACTAGCGAAGAGACCCAGTACTTC; CDR3: CASSLTSEETQYF
length: 12; V: TRBV7-9; size: -; J: TRBJ2-7; D: -; DNA: TGTGCCAGCAGCCGCCCCACGGGCGAGCAGTACTTC; CDR3: CASSRPTGEQYF
length: 15; V: TRBV9; size: -; J: TRBJ1-6; D: TRBD1; DNA: TGTGCCAGCAGCGGAACCGGGACAGAAAATTCACCCCTCCACTTT; CDR3: CASSGTGTENSPLHF
length: 16; V: TRBV2; size: -; J: TRBJ1-6; D: -; DNA: TGTGCCACAACCTACCTCTCGGCGGGGAATAATTCACCCCTCCACTTT; CDR3: CATTYLSAGNNSPLHF
length: 14; V: TRBV2; size: once; J: TRBJ2-7; D: TRBD1; DNA: TGTGCCAGCAGTGTTCCGGGACAGGGAAACGAGCAGTACTTC; CDR3: CASSVPGQGNEQYF
length: 16; V: TRBV5-6; size: -; J: TRBJ1-2; D: TRBD1; DNA: TGTGCCAGCAGCTTGGTGGGACAGGGTTTAGACTATGGCTACACCTTC; CDR3: CASSLVGQGLDYGYTF
length: 13; V: TRBV7-9; size: -; J: TRBJ1-1; D: -; DNA: TGTGCCAGCAGCTTACATGCCGGGAGTGAAGCTTTCTTT; CDR3: CASSLHAGSEAFF
length: 13; V: TRBV2; size: -; J: TRBJ2-1; D: TRBD1; DNA: TGTGCCAGCAGAGAGGACAGGACGGGGGAGCAGTTCTTC; CDR3: CASREDRTGEQFF
length: 15; V: TRBV28; size: -; J: TRBJ1-5; D: TRBD1; DNA: TGTGCCAGCAGTTTGGCAGGGGGATTAAATCAGCCCCAGCATTTT; CDR3: CASSLAGGLNQPQHF
length: 14; V: TRBV5-4; size: -; J: TRBJ1-2; D: -; DNA: TGTGCCAGCAGCTTGGACCAGTCTAACTATGGCTACACCTTC; CDR3: CASSLDQSNYGYTF
length: 13; V: TRBV5-1; size: -; J: TRBJ2-7; D: -; DNA: TGCGCCAGCAGCTCACAGGGTTCGAGCGAGCAGTACTTC; CDR3: CASSSQGSSEQYF
length: 14; V: TRBV30; size: -; J: TRBJ1-4; D: TRBD1; DNA: TGTGCCTGGTCTACAGGGGATAGTGATGAAAAACTGTTTTTT; CDR3: CAWSTGDSDEKLFF
length: 16; V: TRBV24-1; size: -; J: TRBJ2-1; D: TRBD2; DNA: TGTGCCACCAGTGACCCCCGGGGGGGTATAAGCAATGAGCAGTTCTTC; CDR3: CATSDPRGGISNEQFF
length: 13; V: TRBV5-1; size: -; J: TRBJ2-7; D: -; DNA: TGCGCCAGCAGCTTTCCCAATCAATACGAGCAGTACTTC; CDR3: CASSFPNQYEQYF
length: 13; V: TRBV19; size: few; J: TRBJ1-1; D: -; DNA: TGTGCCAGTTGCGGGAGGGGCCCTACTGAAGCTTTCTTT; CDR3: CASCGRGPTEAFF
length: 15; V: TRBV7-8; size: few; J: TRBJ1-6; D: -; DNA: TGTGCCAGCAGCTTATATAACAGCCCGAATTCACCCCTCCACTTT; CDR3: CASSLYNSPNSPLHF
length: 14; V: TRBV29-1; size: -; J: TRBJ1-1; D: TRBD1; DNA: TGCAGCGGAGGGGACAGGGGGGCGAACACTGAAGCTTTCTTT; CDR3: CSGGDRGANTEAFF
length: 15; V: TRBV5-4; size: -; J: TRBJ2-2; D: -; DNA: TGTGCCAGCAGCGTGGCTGGGCCGGTCACCGGGGAGCTGTTTTTT; CDR3: CASSVAGPVTGELFF
length: 17; V: TRBV10-3; size: -; J: TRBJ1-6; D: TRBD1; DNA: TGTGCCATCAGTGAAAGGGACAGGGGGCACGATAATTCACCCCTCCACTTT; CDR3: CAISERDRGHDNSPLHF
length: 15; V: TRBV5-4; size: -; J: TRBJ2-3; D: TRBD1; DNA: TGTGCCAGCAGTGACCGACAGGGTCGCACAGATACGCAGTATTTT; CDR3: CASSDRQGRTDTQYF
length: 16; V: TRBV18; size: few; J: TRBJ1-2; D: TRBD1; DNA: TGTGCCAGCTCACGATCGGGACAGGGATTTAACTATGGCTACACCTTC; CDR3: CASSRSGQGFNYGYTF
length: 16; V: TRBV28; size: -; J: TRBJ1-3; D: -; DNA: TGTGCCAGCAGCCTTCTGGTTGGGAGCTCTGGAAACACCATATATTTT; CDR3: CASSLLVGSSGNTIYF
length: 15; V: TRBV5-4; size: -; J: TRBJ1-5; D: TRBD1; DNA: TGTGCCAGCAGCGAAGGGACAGGGGGGGATCAGCCCCAGCATTTT; CDR3: CASSEGTGGDQPQHF
length: 14; V: TRBV5-1; size: once; J: TRBJ1-1; D: -; DNA: TGCGCCAGCAGCCCTCCGGGATTGAACACTGAAGCTTTCTTT; CDR3: CASSPPGLNTEAFF
length: 13; V: TRBV15; size: -; J: TRBJ1-2; D: -; DNA: TGTGCCACCAGCAGAGTTGGGGCCTATGGCTACACCTTC; CDR3: CATSRVGAYGYTF
length: 15; V: TRBV2; size: -; J: TRBJ1-5; D: TRBD1; DNA: TGTGCCAGCAGTGCAGGGGGAGAAAGCAATCAGCCCCAGCATTTT; CDR3: CASSAGGESNQPQHF
length: 18; V: TRBV5-5; size: -; J: TRBJ2-5; D: TRBD2; DNA: TGTGCCAGCAGCTGGGGACTAGCGGGTTCTTTGGCGGGTGGGACCCAGTACTTC; CDR3: CASSWGLAGSLAGGTQYF
length: 16; V: TRBV20-1; size: -; J: TRBJ2-7; D: -; DNA: TGCAGTGCTAGTCTGCTCCCGGGACAAAACTCCTACGAGCAGTACTTC; CDR3: CSASLLPGQNSYEQYF
length: 16; V: TRBV11-2; size: -; J: TRBJ1-3; D: -; DNA: TGTGCCAGCAGCTTAGAACCGAGGAGCTCTGGAAACACCATATATTTT; CDR3: CASSLEPRSSGNTIYF
length: 12; V: TRBV7-2; size: once; J: TRBJ1-1; D: -; DNA: TGTGCCAGCAGCCGGGGGAACACTGAAGCTTTCTTT; CDR3: CASSRGNTEAFF
length: 16; V: TRBV30; size: -; J: TRBJ1-1; D: -; DNA: TGTGCCTGGAGTGTACCCCTTTTGAACATGAACACTGAAGCTTTCTTT; CDR3: CAWSVPLLNMNTEAFF
length: 13; V: TRBV5-4; size: -; J: TRBJ1-2; D: -; DNA: TGTGCCAGCAGCTTGGGTCCAGACTATGGCTACACCTTC; CDR3: CASSLGPDYGYTF
length: 14; V: TRBV9; size: -; J: TRBJ1-2; D: TRBD1; DNA: TGTGCCAGCAGCACCTTGGGAAGGGGGCATGGCTACACCTTC; CDR3: CASSTLGRGHGYTF
length: 13; V: TRBV7-2; size: -; J: TRBJ2-5; D: -; DNA: TGTGCCAGCAGCCTAACTAGTCTTGAGACCCAGTACTTC; CDR3: CASSLTSLETQYF
length: 12; V: TRBV12-3/TRBV12-4; size: -; J: TRBJ1-2; D: -; DNA: TGTGCCAGCAGACAGGCTAGTTATGGCTACACCTTC; CDR3: CASRQASYGYTF
length: 15; V: TRBV24-1; size: -; J: TRBJ2-1; D: -; DNA: TGTGCCACCAGTGATTTTACCGCAGGGCCCGATGAGCAGTTCTTC; CDR3: CATSDFTAGPDEQFF
length: 19; V: TRBV7-6; size: -; J: TRBJ2-5; D: -; DNA: TGTGCCAGCAGCTTAGGTAAGCCGTTTGGGCGGGACCTCAGTCAGACCCAGTACTTC; CDR3: CASSLGKPFGRDLSQTQYF
length: 14; V: TRBV3-1/TRBV3-2; size: once; J: TRBJ2-1; D: -; DNA: TGTGCCAGCAGCCGAAACAGCTTCTACAATGAGCAGTTCTTC; CDR3: CASSRNSFYNEQFF
length: 13; V: TRBV4-2; size: -; J: TRBJ2-5; D: -; DNA: TGTGCCAGCAGCCCAGGGGGGAGAGAGACCCAGTACTTC; CDR3: CASSPGGRETQYF
length: 16; V: TRBV5-5; size: -; J: TRBJ2-1; D: TRBD2; DNA: TGTGCCAGCAGCCGGGGGACTAGTCCTACCTACAATGAGCAGTTCTTC; CDR3: CASSRGTSPTYNEQFF
length: 13; V: TRBV2; size: -; J: TRBJ1-2; D: -; DNA: TGTGCCAGCAGTGAAGCCACAGGGTACGGCTACACCTTC; CDR3: CASSEATGYGYTF
length: 15; V: TRBV10-3; size: few; J: TRBJ2-1; D: -; DNA: TGTGCCATCACCGCGGGGGCCCGCTCCTACAATGAGCAGTTCTTC; CDR3: CAITAGARSYNEQFF
length: 16; V: TRBV11-2; size: -; J: TRBJ2-1; D: TRBD2; DNA: TGTGCCAGCAGCCCAGGAGCGGGGGGTGAGTACAATGAGCAGTTCTTC; CDR3: CASSPGAGGEYNEQFF
length: 15; V: TRBV5-1; size: -; J: TRBJ2-5; D: TRBD2; DNA: TGCGCCAGCAGCTTGACTAGCGGGGGCCAAGAGACCCAGTACTTC; CDR3: CASSLTSGGQETQYF
length: 13; V: TRBV9; size: -; J: TRBJ2-3; D: -; DNA: TGTGCCAGCAGCGAAACTAGCACAGATACGCAGTATTTT; CDR3: CASSETSTDTQYF
length: 12; V: TRBV30; size: -; J: TRBJ1-1; D: -; DNA: TGTGCCTGGAGGGAGGGGAACACTGAAGCTTTCTTT; CDR3: CAWREGNTEAFF
length: 17; V: TRBV7-2; size: -; J: TRBJ1-2; D: -; DNA: TGTGCCAGCAGCTTATTTGGGGGGGGGCAGCCCAACTATGGCTACACCTTC; CDR3: CASSLFGGGQPNYGYTF
length: 11; V: TRBV2; size: -; J: TRBJ1-4; D: -; DNA: TGTGCCAGCAGTGCGGTTGAAAAACTGTTTTTT; CDR3: CASSAVEKLFF
length: 15; V: TRBV28; size: few; J: TRBJ1-1; D: TRBD1; DNA: TGTGCCAGCAGTTTGGTTATCGGACAGGAAGATGAAGCTTTCTTT; CDR3: CASSLVIGQEDEAFF